The 32 T cell receptor beta chains in this list originate from one sample, sequenced in a study of cytomegalovirus exposure and HLA in healthy donors (dated by TCRdb to about 2017). Preparation of the library involved the immunoSEQ multiplex PCR assay. The multiplex PCR relied on a mix of 60 forward primers for TCR Vbeta segments and 13 reverse primers for TCR Jbeta segments. TCRdb re-hosts the immuneACCESS table, in-frame sequences only. Its copies lack some clones; in the studies checked, an unresolved V gene accounts for under half of them, and the cause for the rest is not known. For this sample the table gives 150,000 to 200,000 clones, of which under 80% were detected only once. The ten largest make up over 2% of the sample. The sample consisted of PBMCs. The receptors derive from a human donor in good health.

The chain carries TRBV28 and TRBJ1-5; 8 bases agree with TRBD1. The V gene's germline CDR1 is MDHEN and CDR2 SYDVKM. The V gene end was trimmed by 4 bases and the J gene end by 7 bases; junction bases not matched to a gene: 15. The CDR3 spans 17 residues. CDR3 loop: CASSSRTGWGSRQPQHF. DNA for the CDR3: TGTGCCAGCAGTTCCCGGACAGGGTGGGGGTCCAGGCAGCCCCAGCATTTT.

This clone was observed a handful of times. This chain joins TRBV5-6 and TRBJ2-3, with 9 bases fitting TRBD2. The CDR3 is made up of 15 amino acids. After removal of 6 bases from V and 6 bases from J, the junction contained 11 bases not matched to a gene. CDR1 and CDR2 (germline): SGHDT, YYEEEE. CDR3 in DNA: TGTGCCAGCAACCGGCGGCGGGGGGGCGGGGATACGCAGTATTTT. This sequence encodes CASNRRRGGGDTQYF. Variable domain in full (rest from reference TRBV5-6 and TRBJ2-3): DAGVTQSPTHLIKTRGQQVTLRCSPKSGHDTVSWYQQALGQGPQFIFQYYEEEERQRGNFPDRFSGHQFPNYSSELNVNALLLGDSALYLCASNRRRGGGDTQYFGPGTRLTVL.

The chain has TRBV7-3 and TRBJ2-6; 7 bases map to TRBD1. V trimming: 3 bases; J trimming: 2 bases; junction bases outside the gene matches: 1. Per the germline V gene, CDR1 is SGHTA and CDR2 is FQGTGA. This CDR3 spans 15 amino acids. Written as DNA, the CDR3 is TGTGCCAGCAGCTTGACAGGGACTGGGGCCAACGTCCTGACTTTC. The encoded protein is CASSLTGTGANVLTF.

The chain uses TRBV4-1 and TRBJ2-7; D unclear. The CDR3 extends over 16 amino acids. V was clipped by 1 base and J by 0 bases, with 13 bases between them. Germline V CDR1 and CDR2: MGHRA, YSYEKL. The CDR3, as DNA: TGCGCCAGCAGCCAAGCCCACAGCTCAAGCTCCTACGAGCAGTACTTC. As protein: CASSQAHSSSSYEQYF.

This clone was detected once. V and J are TRBV19 and TRBJ1-1; possible D gene TRBD1, 6 bases. Deletions cut 8 bases from V and 1 base from J, with 8 bases between. Per the germline V gene, CDR1 is LNHDA and CDR2 is SQIVND (reference sequence). This CDR3 has 12 residues. CDR3 in amino acids: CASSTGNTEAFF. CDR3 coding DNA: TGTGCCAGTTCGACAGGGAACACTGAAGCTTTCTTT.

In this sample, this clone turned up a few times. The chain links TRBV6-6 to TRBJ2-7, with 7 bases that match TRBD2. Germline CDR1 and CDR2: MNHNY and SVGAGI (reference sequence). The CDR3 covers 11 residues. In DNA form, the CDR3 reads TGTGCGGGGGGGAACTCCTACGAGCAGTACTTC. Its protein is CAGGNSYEQYF.

Worth noting for this clone: Other DNA sequences in this specimen translate into the identical CDR3. The CDR3 DNA follows: TGTGCCAGCAGCCTACACCGACTAGCGGGATCCTACGAGCAGTACTTC. Protein sequence: CASSLHRLAGSYEQYF. The chain employs TRBV7-2 and TRBJ2-7, with 11 positions matching TRBD2. V lost 5 bases to trimming and J lost 1 base; unmatched junction nucleotides: 7. The CDR3 covers 16 residues. The germline gives CDR1 SGHTA, CDR2 FQGNSA.

The gene calls are TRBV15 and TRBJ2-1; 13 bases match TRBD2. The CDR3 runs to 16 residues. CDR1 LNHNV and CDR2 YYDKDF come from the germline V gene (reference sequence). J gave up 8 bases and V 1 base, and 5 bases lay outside the gene matches. This CDR3 reads CATSRAGLAGIHEQFF. CDR3 DNA: TGTGCCACCAGCAGAGCGGGACTAGCGGGGATCCATGAGCAGTTCTTC.

The chain couples TRBV29-1 to TRBJ2-3; maybe TRBD2 (6 bases). Germline V CDR1 and CDR2: SQVTM, ANQGSEA. The CDR3 is 13 amino acids. V lost 7 bases, J lost 3 bases, and 14 bases lay in between. The CDR3 coding sequence is TGCAGCGGAGGAGGGGCTGGTACAGATACGCAGTATTTT. Its protein product is CSGGGAGTDTQYF.

This clone is a singleton in its sample. V usage is TRBV6-5 and J usage is TRBJ1-2, with D possibly matching TRBD1 (5 bases). Looked up from germline, CDR1 is MNHEY and CDR2 is SVGAGI. V gave up 2 bases and J gave up 8 bases, with 12 bases separating them. CDR3 length equals 13 residues. The CDR3 loop is CASSYIRVGGYTF. The CDR3 DNA reads as TGTGCCAGCAGTTACATCAGGGTAGGAGGCTACACCTTC.

The chain is built from TRBV9 and TRBJ1-1; weak D call: TRBD1 (6 bases). Germline V gene lookup returns CDR1 SGDLS and CDR2 YYNGEE. This CDR3 region has 15 residues. The V end lost 4 bases, the J end lost 1 base, and 14 bases lay between the germline ends. The CDR3 loop is CASSIFPGQNTEAFF. The CDR3 DNA reads as TGTGCCAGCAGCATCTTCCCGGGACAGAACACTGAAGCTTTCTTT.

Details on this clone: Compared with germline, one end of the junction differs, possibly owing to a read error. V and J are TRBV14 and TRBJ2-3; a weak D match, TRBD1 (5 bases). Germline lookup yields CDR1 SGHDN and CDR2 FVKESK. This CDR3 is built from 16 residues. CDR3 loop: CASSPLGASPTYTQYF. CDR3 DNA: TGTGCCAGCAGCCCTTTAGGGGCTTCCCCCACATATACGCAGTATTTT.

This sequence joins TRBV18 and TRBJ1-4; 9 bases are a match to TRBD1. CDR1 and CDR2 (germline): KGHSH, LQKENI. V was pared by 3 bases and J by 0 bases, with 5 bases of the junction left unmatched. The CDR3 runs to 17 residues. The CDR3 DNA follows: TGTGCCAGCTCACCGAGGACAGGGGTTGCAACTAATGAAAAACTGTTTTTT. This codes for CASSPRTGVATNEKLFF.

This clone occurred once. This chain uses TRBV2 with TRBJ2-6; the D gene is possibly TRBD2 (5 bases). CDR1 and CDR2 (germline): SNHLY, FYNNEI. The CDR3 has 15 amino acids. V gave up 7 bases and J gave up 2 bases, with 12 bases separating them. The chain's CDR3 is CASTPTRAGANVLTF. In DNA, the CDR3 is TGTGCCAGCACCCCGACGAGGGCTGGGGCCAACGTCCTGACTTTC.

This clone appeared a few times. The chain recombines TRBV4-3 with TRBJ2-6, with D possibly being TRBD2 (5 bases). The CDR3 covers 18 residues. The V end lost 1 base, the J end lost 4 bases, and 17 bases lay between the germline ends. Germline V CDR1 and CDR2: LGHNA, YSLEER. CDR3 nucleotides: TGCGCCAGCAGCCAAGCGGCCGGGGTCGGCCCCGGGGCCAACGTCCTGACTTTC. Encoded protein: CASSQAAGVGPGANVLTF.

The chain is built from TRBV2 and TRBJ1-2; TRBD1 agrees at 8 bases. Looked up from germline, CDR1 is SNHLY and CDR2 is FYNNEI. V lost 4 bases and J lost 4; bases outside the gene matches: 11. The CDR3 spans 16 residues. Written as DNA, the CDR3 is TGTGCCAGCAGTGCCACAGGGGGGGGTCTTGGCTATGGCTACACCTTC. It is translated as CASSATGGGLGYGYTF.

The V call is TRBV7-3, the J call TRBJ1-1; tentative D call: TRBD1 (6 bases). Trimming shortened V by 5 bases and J by 4 bases, and 23 bases separated the two germline ends. There are 17 residues in the CDR3. Germline lookup yields CDR1 SGHTA and CDR2 FQGTGA. CDR3 sequence (DNA): TGTGCCAGCAGCGCGACTCACCAGCAGGGGCTAGGCACTGAAGCTTTCTTT. It translates to CASSATHQQGLGTEAFF.

J is TRBJ1-2 and V is TRBV6-6; 8 nucleotides align to TRBD1. Trimming at V came to 10 bases and at J to 4 bases, leaving 11 bases not matched to a gene. This CDR3 is 14 amino acids long. Per germline, CDR1 MNHNY and CDR2 SVGAGI (reference sequence). CDR3 in DNA: TGTGCCACCATACCTCCGGGACAGGTCTATGGCTACACCTTC. Residues: CATIPPGQVYGYTF.

The genes are TRBV6-5 and TRBJ2-7; possible D gene TRBD2, 6 bases. The V end lost 7 bases, the J end lost 5 bases, and 15 bases lay between the germline ends. CDR1 is MNHEY and CDR2 is SVGAGI in the germline V gene. CDR3 length: 13 residues. This CDR3 reads CASTRGKQDEQYF. The CDR3 DNA reads as TGTGCCAGCACCCGGGGGAAACAGGACGAGCAGTACTTC.

The chain has TRBV14 and TRBJ1-1; D unclear. The CDR3 is made up of 14 amino acids. The ends were cut back, 4 bases at V and 5 bases at J, with 14 bases in the middle. Germline CDR1 SGHDN, CDR2 FVKESK. This CDR3 reads CASSPNRGGTEAFF. The CDR3 DNA sequence: TGTGCCAGCAGCCCTAATCGGGGTGGGACTGAAGCTTTCTTT.

CDR3 bases: TGTGCCAGTAGTATAGATGGACAGGATAGCAATCAGCCCCAGCATTTT. It encodes CASSIDGQDSNQPQHF. V gene TRBV19 combines with J gene TRBJ1-5; the match to TRBD1 covers 7 bases. Germline loops: CDR1 LNHDA, CDR2 SQIVND (reference sequence). The CDR3 totals 16 residues. The J segment lost 0 bases and the V segment lost 0 bases, leaving 2 bases of the junction unmatched.

This clone has a handful of counts. The rearrangement joins TRBV5-1 to TRBJ1-1; D is uncertain. V lost 4 bases, J lost 1 base, and 11 bases lay in between. Germline V gene data show CDR1 as SGHRS and CDR2 as YFSETQ. CDR3 size: 14 residues. CDR3 in amino acids: CASSPQGGNTEAFF. Written as DNA, the CDR3 is TGCGCCAGCAGCCCCCAAGGAGGGAACACTGAAGCTTTCTTT. Looking up the rest from reference TRBV5-1 and TRBJ1-1 gives the full variable domain: KAGVTQTPRYLIKTRGQQVTLSCSPISGHRSVSWYQQTPGQGLQFLFEYFSETQRNKGNFPGRFSGRQFSNSRSEMNVSTLELGDSALYLCASSPQGGNTEAFFGQGTRLTVV.

The chain has TRBV4-3 and TRBJ1-2; D is undetermined. This CDR3 spans 15 amino acids. In germline, CDR1 is LGHNA, CDR2 YSLEER. V lost 0 bases to trimming and J lost 2 bases, with 10 bases between them. CDR3 sequence (DNA): TGCGCCAGCAGCCAAGATTTTAACGGGAACTATGGCTACACCTTC. Its translation: CASSQDFNGNYGYTF.

This clone occurred once. The V and J genes are TRBV7-9 and TRBJ1-5, with 7 bases that match TRBD1. The CDR3 contains 15 residues. The germline V gene encodes CDR1 SEHNR and CDR2 FQNEAQ (reference sequence). V shed 1 base, J shed 6 bases, and the junction held 6 bases outside the gene matches. In DNA, the CDR3 is TGTGCCAGCAGCTTAGGGGACAGTTCGACTCAGCCCCAGCATTTT. This sequence encodes CASSLGDSSTQPQHF. The full variable domain, its missing parts supplied by reference TRBV7-9 and TRBJ1-5, is DTGVSQNPRHKITKRGQNVTFRCDPISEHNRLYWYRQTLGQGPEFLTYFQNEAQLEKSRLLSDRFSAERPKGSFSTLEIQRTEQGDSAMYLCASSLGDSSTQPQHFGDGTRLSIL.

The chain employs TRBV5-4 and TRBJ2-3, with TRBD2 matching over 12 bases. J was trimmed by 5 bases and V by 0 bases; bases with no gene match: 7. The length of the CDR3 is 17 residues. CDR1 is SGHNT, CDR2 YYREEE, per germline (reference sequence). CDR3 DNA: TGTGCCAGCAGCTTGGCCCTAGCGGGGGGGGCGCGAGATACGCAGTATTTT. Protein: CASSLALAGGARDTQYF.

This clone was seen a handful of times. The rearrangement links TRBV19 to TRBJ1-2; 8 nucleotides match TRBD1. CDR1 and CDR2 (germline): LNHDA, SQIVND (reference sequence). CDR3 length: 14 residues. The V gene end was trimmed by 4 bases and the J gene end by 3 bases; junction bases not matched to a gene: 4. CDR3 DNA sequence: TGTGCCAGTAGTACGGACAGGGAGGACTATGGCTACACCTTC. The encoded protein is CASSTDREDYGYTF. The entire variable domain, with the rest obtained from reference TRBV19 and TRBJ1-2, is as follows: DGGITQSPKYLFRKEGQNVTLSCEQNLNHDAMYWYRQDPGQGLRLIYYSQIVNDFQKGDIAEGYSVSREKKESFPLTVTSAQKNPTAFYLCASSTDREDYGYTFGSGTRLTVV.

The chain is built from TRBV5-1 and TRBJ1-1; perhaps TRBD1 as D (5 bases). Germline CDR1 reads SGHRS; CDR2 reads YFSETQ. V was shortened by 2 bases and J by 4 bases, with 9 bases between the two germline ends. This CDR3 has 13 amino acids. The CDR3 coding sequence is TGCGCCAGCAGCTTCTTGGGGGGCACTGAAGCTTTCTTT. It specifies CASSFLGGTEAFF. The whole variable domain, remainder taken from reference TRBV5-1 and TRBJ1-1, is KAGVTQTPRYLIKTRGQQVTLSCSPISGHRSVSWYQQTPGQGLQFLFEYFSETQRNKGNFPGRFSGRQFSNSRSEMNVSTLELGDSALYLCASSFLGGTEAFFGQGTRLTVV.

Only a few counts were recorded for this clone. This chain links TRBV5-1 with TRBJ2-5; weak D call: TRBD2 (5 bases). The CDR3 sequence is 16 residues long. CDR1 is SGHRS, CDR2 YFSETQ, per germline. Trimming cost V 0 bases and J 3 bases, with 15 bases left between them. The CDR3 region is CASSLGLPRGKETQYF. CDR3 in DNA: TGCGCCAGCAGCTTGGGCCTCCCGAGAGGGAAAGAGACCCAGTACTTC.

The chain couples TRBV9 to TRBJ2-7, with 8 bases that match TRBD1. J gave up 2 bases and V 4 bases, and 8 bases lay outside the gene matches. Germline V lookup: CDR1 SGDLS, CDR2 YYNGEE. The CDR3 is made up of 15 amino acids. CDR3 loop: CASSPDREAAYEQYF. Written as DNA, the CDR3 is TGTGCCAGCAGCCCGGACAGGGAAGCCGCCTACGAGCAGTACTTC.

In this sample, this clone turned up once. The rearrangement links TRBV2 to TRBJ2-3, with 7 positions matching TRBD1. The CDR3 has 15 residues. The J segment lost 2 bases and the V segment lost 5 bases, leaving 7 bases of the junction unmatched. Germline-derived CDR1 and CDR2 are SNHLY and FYNNEI. This CDR3 is CASSTTGVHTDTQYF. The CDR3 nucleotides read TGTGCCAGCAGTACCACAGGGGTTCACACAGATACGCAGTATTTT. The entire variable domain, with the rest obtained from reference TRBV2 and TRBJ2-3, is as follows: EPEVTQTPSHQVTQMGQEVILRCVPISNHLYFYWYRQILGQKVEFLVSFYNNEISEKSEIFDDQFSVERPDGSNFTLKIRSTKLEDSAMYFCASSTTGVHTDTQYFGPGTRLTVL.

The V gene is TRBV9, the J gene TRBJ2-7; TRBD1 matches 10 bases. With 0 bases clipped from V and 4 bases from J, the junction kept 4 bases outside the gene matches. There are 15 residues in the CDR3. CDR1 is SGDLS, CDR2 YYNGEE, per germline. This chain's CDR3 is CASSVGTGGPYEQYF. In nucleotides, the CDR3 is TGTGCCAGCAGCGTAGGGACAGGGGGACCTTACGAGCAGTACTTC.

CDR3 sequence (DNA): TGTGCCAGCAGTTTGGACAGAATACTCTCCTACGAGCAGTACTTC. This translates into CASSLDRILSYEQYF. V is TRBV2 and J is TRBJ2-7; weak D call: TRBD1 (6 bases). The V gene's germline CDR1 is SNHLY and CDR2 FYNNEI. The CDR3 loop spans 15 amino acids. Trimming removed 5 bases from V and 0 bases from J, with 14 bases in between.